The entry that follows covers one T cell receptor (beta chain) sequence. Its cognate antigen has yet to be identified. No clone much larger than this one lies a single base away; base qualities are absent. The same CDR3 arises from other DNA sequences in this sample as well. CD8 naive samples were obtained by positive selection for CCR7 among CD45RO-negative cells, yielding a CD45RA+CCR7+ population from which TemRA cells were excluded. Healthy HIV-negative adults with no recently reported acute infections or vaccinations were included as donors. Every donor was a Caucasian adult residing in Nashville, Tennessee, USA. Blood was collected by leukapheresis, and PBMCs were isolated by Ficoll-Histopaque density gradient centrifugation and then cryopreserved in liquid nitrogen vapor phase. Purity and quantity of every magnetically sorted T cell population were checked by analytical flow cytometry. Genomic DNA was isolated from every sorted fraction and measured by UV absorbance on a Nanodrop 2000c.

The data were obtained in a study of shared clonotypes between healthy human individuals (TCRdb year 2020). Regarding the research as a whole: The cohort comprised a couple of women and three men aged 18 to 49 years. For each donor, CD4 naive and CD4 memory were each given three plates, CD8 naive was given two plates, and CD8 memory was given one plate. Per donor, leukapheresis produced somewhere between about 0.94 and 10 billion PBMCs. To estimate repertoire size and how much clonotypes are shared between individuals, the study performed deep sequencing of blood TCR repertoires from roughly five healthy adults. Libraries were prepared and TCR repertoires were sequenced by different laboratories using diverse techniques, in order to increase sequencing depth and limit assay-specific biases. Overall results and qualifications from the work: When a handful of donors were compared, the shared fraction of clonotypes was about 5% for naive CD4, more than 3% for naive CD8, 2.3% for memory CD4, and 0.3% to 0.5% for memory CD8. Pairwise subsampling led to the expectation that sequencing depth would affect the degree of clonotype sharing among donors. Higher generation probabilities were observed for clonotypes shared by all four sorted-subset donors than for non-shared clonotypes. Naive subsets generally had larger estimated clonotype richness than memory subsets. Because the study included only a small number of donors, the genetic and exposure-history diversity represented was limited. Only blood was sampled, and tissue TCR repertoires likely differ from those in blood. Incomplete sequencing was indicated by rarefaction of sorted-subset datasets, despite the large sequencing depth.

Using the deep immunoSEQ assay, multiplex PCR amplified TCR CDR3 regions from genomic DNA. Genomic DNA extracted from each cell subset was distributed evenly over all wells of several immunoSEQ 96-well plates, and each plate served as one replicate. Each replicate PCR for sorted subsets received about 0.2 ug genomic DNA, equal to about 30,000 T cell genomes. Purified libraries were quantified with a Qubit 3.0 fluorometer, sized on a Bioanalyzer 2100, and re-quantified with the KAPA Library Quantification kit. Each immunoSEQ 96-well plate was sequenced on its own single-read 150-cycle Illumina NextSeq 550 flow cell. The authors' pipeline ran thus. Because only junctional sequences without quality scores were contained in the immunoSEQ output, filtering matching that applied to full-length reads could not be performed. Sequences were annotated with PyIR, a Python wrapper for IgBLAST v1.9, using IMGT germline references to assign V/J genes and CDR3. Any read was removed if the V/J assignment was weak (E-value above 1e-6), the CDR3 was missing, or the read contained stop codons, out-of-frame junctions, or ambiguous translated residues. V3J clonotypes were defined by identical inferred V gene, J gene, and CDR3 amino acid sequence. The percentage overlap between two repertoires was calculated by dividing the number of shared unique clonotypes by the size of the smaller repertoire. Repertoire richness was assessed with RTK rarefaction, the Chao1 estimator, and Recon v2.1 estimates of unobserved clonotypes. OLGA was used to compute generation probabilities for all TCRbeta clonotypes that the gDNA method yielded from a few donors. What TCRdb holds here is the immuneACCESS table cut down to in-frame rearrangements. Part of the clones is not present; checked against another copy, under half of the missing clones reflect an unresolved V gene, and the others are unexplained. D and trimming come from the DNA, and the V and J calls and clone size come from that table. The sample table contains millions of clones; only one count was recorded for 93% of them. The top ten hold over 1.5% of the sample.

CDR1 LNHDA and CDR2 SQIVND are derived from the germline V gene (reference sequence). The trim is 1 base for V and 0 bases for J, with a gap of 10 bases between the germline ends. The CDR3 runs 15 residues from the cysteine to the phenylalanine. Only CDR3 DNA remains: 45 bases, in frame from the first base. This sequence uses TRBV19 and TRBJ2-7; the D gene remains uncertain. The clonotype comes from a man between 18 and 35 years old in good health. Some clones in this sample may be carry-over from other donors' samples. Sample: naive CD8+ T cells from PBMCs. Read against the paper, the sample's cell subset or site label means: CD45RA+CCR7+. The CDR3 here reads CASSIVGGSSYEQYF. The DNA sequence reads TGTGCCAGTAGTATAGTTGGCGGAAGCTCCTACGAGCAGTACTTC.